The rows below give T cell receptor beta chains drawn from one sample of a study of T cells in Graves' hyperthyroidism and ophthalmopathy. A single record per CDR3 protein comes from TCRdb applying MiXCR to the multiplex PCR reads. The data hold more than 550,000 distinct CDR3 sequences, with approximately 15% observed a single time. The sample was blood. Receptors were obtained from a man between 50 and 59 years old with Graves' hyperthyroidism. CDR3s include the opening cysteine and the closing phenylalanine or tryptophan. Fields, in order: CDR3 length, J gene, V gene, CDR3 protein.

15 TRBJ2-3 TRBV15 CATSREQTGPDTQYF
14 TRBJ2-5 TRBV18 CASSGLRGRETQYF
13 TRBJ2-3 TRBV20-1 CSAQREWADTQYF
16 TRBJ2-1 TRBV29-1 CSVVIRTSGSYNEQFF
18 TRBJ1-2 TRBV11-2 CASSLGGVRDRVAGGYTF
17 TRBJ2-1 TRBV6-1 CASSFPIAGLLGNEQFF
14 TRBJ2-7 TRBV28 CASSLEGLTYEQYF
13 TRBJ1-2 TRBV20-1 CSARGNEYYGYTF
15 TRBJ2-3 TRBV12-3/TRBV12-4 CASRLSGRATDTQYF
16 TRBJ1-5 TRBV6-2/TRBV6-3 CASRTGTGGFGQPQHF